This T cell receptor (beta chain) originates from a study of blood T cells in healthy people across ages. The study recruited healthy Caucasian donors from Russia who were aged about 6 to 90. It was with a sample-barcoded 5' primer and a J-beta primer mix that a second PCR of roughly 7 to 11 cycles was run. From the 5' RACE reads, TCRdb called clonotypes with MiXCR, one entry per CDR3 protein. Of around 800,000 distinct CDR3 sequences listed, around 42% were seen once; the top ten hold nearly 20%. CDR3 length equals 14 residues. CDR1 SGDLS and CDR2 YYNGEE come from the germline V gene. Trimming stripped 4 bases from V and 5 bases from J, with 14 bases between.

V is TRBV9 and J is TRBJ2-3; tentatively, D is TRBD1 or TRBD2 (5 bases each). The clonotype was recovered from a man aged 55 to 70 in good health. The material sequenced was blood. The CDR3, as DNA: TGTGCCAGCAGCCCCTACGAGGGGATAGATACGCAGTATTTT. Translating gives CASSPYEGIDTQYF.